Below, 3 T cell receptor beta chains from the same sample are listed, as sequenced in a study of shared T cell receptors in the human thymus (dated by TCRdb to the early 2020s). Library construction relied on the immunoSEQ multiplex PCR assay. Held by TCRdb, this immuneACCESS table contains in-frame sequences only and omits some clones. Under half of the omission traces to an unresolved V gene where checked; the cause of the rest is unknown. The sample table shows some 700,000 clones, and 88% are seen once. 0.01% of the sample lies in the top ten. These data are also associated with another study on human thymus T cells.

The source material was thymocytes. Receptors originate from a boy younger than two with a congenital heart defect. Donor details come from another sample of the same person, matched by shared clones.

The gene calls are TRBV30 and TRBJ2-7, with D possibly matching TRBD1 (6 bases). V lost 2 bases and J lost 4, with 12 bases in between. The V gene's germline CDR1 is GTSNPN and CDR2 SVGIG (reference sequence). CDR3 size: 13 residues. The CDR3 DNA reads TGTGCCTGGAGTCAGGGGTGGGGGTACGAGCAGTACTTC. It specifies CAWSQGWGYEQYF.

As concerns this clone: Other DNA sequences from this sample encode an identical CDR3 as well. The chain couples TRBV2 to TRBJ1-2; D is possibly TRBD1 (5 bases). The V gene lost 8 bases and the J gene lost 1 base, with 20 bases spanning the gap. The germline CDR1 and CDR2 sequences are SNHLY and FYNNEI. The CDR3 covers 16 residues. CDR3 amino acids: CASRRGGGLFNYGYTF. The CDR3 DNA follows: TGTGCCAGCCGCCGGGGGGGAGGCTTATTTAACTATGGCTACACCTTC.

The chain recombines TRBV7-9 with TRBJ1-4; TRBD1 matches at 9 bases. The CDR3 loop spans 19 amino acids. J gave up 1 base and V 0 bases, and 9 bases lay outside the gene matches. CDR1 is SEHNR, CDR2 FQNEAQ, per germline (reference sequence). The CDR3 here is CASSLAYGTGSGTNEKLFF. The CDR3 nucleotides are TGTGCCAGCAGCTTAGCGTACGGGACAGGGAGTGGAACTAATGAAAAACTGTTTTTT.